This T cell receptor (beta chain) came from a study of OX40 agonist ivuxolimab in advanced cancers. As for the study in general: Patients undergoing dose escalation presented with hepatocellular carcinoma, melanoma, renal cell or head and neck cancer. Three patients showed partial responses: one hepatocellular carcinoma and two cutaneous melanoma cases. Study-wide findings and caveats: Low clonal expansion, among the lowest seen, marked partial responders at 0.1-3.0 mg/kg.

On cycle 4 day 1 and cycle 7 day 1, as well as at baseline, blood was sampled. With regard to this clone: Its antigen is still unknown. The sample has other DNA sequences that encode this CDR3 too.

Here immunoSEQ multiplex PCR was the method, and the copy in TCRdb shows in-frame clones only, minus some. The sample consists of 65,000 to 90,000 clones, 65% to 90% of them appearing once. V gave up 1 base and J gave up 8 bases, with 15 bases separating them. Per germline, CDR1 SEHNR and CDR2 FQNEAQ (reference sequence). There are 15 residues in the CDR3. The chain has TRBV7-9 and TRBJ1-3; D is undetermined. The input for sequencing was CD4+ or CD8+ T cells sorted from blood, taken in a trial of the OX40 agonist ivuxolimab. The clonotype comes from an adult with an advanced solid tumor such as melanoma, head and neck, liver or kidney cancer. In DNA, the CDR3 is TGTGCCAGCAGCTTAGAGATCGGCCGAGTGGACACCATATATTTT. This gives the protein CASSLEIGRVDTIYF.